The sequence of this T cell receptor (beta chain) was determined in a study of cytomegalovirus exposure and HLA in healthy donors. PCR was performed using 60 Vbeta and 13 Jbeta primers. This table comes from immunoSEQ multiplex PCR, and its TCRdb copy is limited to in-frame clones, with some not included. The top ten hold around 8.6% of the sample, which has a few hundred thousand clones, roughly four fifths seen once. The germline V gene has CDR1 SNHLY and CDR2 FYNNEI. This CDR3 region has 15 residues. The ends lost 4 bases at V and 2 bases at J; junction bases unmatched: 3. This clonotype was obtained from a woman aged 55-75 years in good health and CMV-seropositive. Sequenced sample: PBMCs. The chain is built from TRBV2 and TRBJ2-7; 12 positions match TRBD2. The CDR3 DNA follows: TGTGCCAGCAGTGCCAGGACTAGCGGGACCTACGAGCAGTACTTC. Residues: CASSARTSGTYEQYF.